Listed below are T cell receptor beta chains from one sample, sequenced in a study of blood T cell repertoires in COVID-19. This table comes from immunoSEQ multiplex PCR, and its TCRdb copy is limited to in-frame clones, with some not included. The repertoire holds tens of thousands of clones, with over 75% as singletons. The sample taken for sequencing was peripheral blood. The origin of the receptors is a man between 65 and 80 years old with active or convalescent COVID-19. Both conserved end residues are part of each CDR3. The D gene is left open where the match is weak. Expanded clones get a size class; other rows say once, few or many, or leave the size out.

NA,TRBD2,TRBV18,TRBJ2-7,CASSPPFSGLADYEQYF,TGTGCCAGCTCACCTCCCTTTTCAGGACTAGCGGATTACGAGCAGTACTTC
NA,TRBD1,TRBV19,TRBJ2-3,CASGTGTADTQYF,TGTGCCAGTGGGACAGGGACGGCAGATACGCAGTATTTT
NA,TRBD1,TRBV5-1,TRBJ1-4,CASSRDSRDEKLFF,TGCGCCAGCAGCAGGGACAGTCGGGATGAAAAACTGTTTTTT
NA,NA,TRBV30,TRBJ1-2,CAWSVLETYGYTF,TGTGCCTGGAGTGTACTAGAAACCTATGGCTACACCTTC
few,NA,TRBV12-3/TRBV12-4,TRBJ1-1,CASSRDSPVAFF,TGTGCCAGCAGCCGGGACTCCCCCGTCGCTTTCTTT
NA,NA,TRBV2,TRBJ1-4,CASSDVGGEKLFF,TGTGCCAGCAGTGACGTGGGGGGTGAAAAACTGTTTTTT
NA,NA,TRBV29-1,TRBJ2-7,CSVGTRAYEQYF,TGCAGCGTTGGTACTAGAGCCTACGAGCAGTACTTC
NA,TRBD1,TRBV5-8,TRBJ2-1,CASSLEGQGYNEQFF,TGTGCCAGCAGCTTGGAGGGACAGGGGTACAATGAGCAGTTCTTC
NA,NA,TRBV5-5,TRBJ1-2,CASSPVGGGIYGYTF,TGTGCCAGCAGCCCCGTGGGAGGGGGGATCTATGGCTACACCTTC
NA,TRBD1,TRBV27,TRBJ1-1,CASSSFGQAVWAEAFF,TGTGCCAGCAGTTCCTTCGGACAGGCCGTCTGGGCTGAAGCTTTCTTT
NA,NA,TRBV2,TRBJ2-7,CASWQERSSYEQYF,TGTGCCAGCTGGCAGGAACGATCCTCCTACGAGCAGTACTTC
once,NA,TRBV25-1,TRBJ1-3,CATRRGSGNTIYF,TGTGCCACCCGCCGCGGCTCTGGAAACACCATATATTTT
NA,TRBD2,TRBV18,TRBJ2-2,CASSPRQGSSGGELFF,TGTGCCAGCTCACCACGGCAGGGCTCTAGCGGCGGGGAGCTGTTTTTT
NA,TRBD1,TRBV19,TRBJ2-7,CASTAGTGLSYEQYF,TGTGCCAGTACCGCCGGGACAGGGCTCTCCTACGAGCAGTACTTC
NA,TRBD1,TRBV29-1,TRBJ1-1,CSVWTGKSATEAFF,TGCAGCGTTTGGACAGGGAAATCTGCCACTGAAGCTTTCTTT
NA,NA,TRBV7-8,TRBJ1-6,CASSLERFRGSPLHF,TGTGCCAGCAGCCTAGAACGATTTCGGGGGTCACCCCTCCACTTT
NA,TRBD1,TRBV27,TRBJ2-2,CASSNRPGTGRTGELFF,TGTGCCAGCAGTAATCGGCCCGGGACAGGGAGGACCGGGGAGCTGTTTTTT
NA,NA,TRBV15,TRBJ1-5,CATSRDRHSGQPQHF,TGTGCCACCAGCAGAGATAGGCACTCAGGTCAGCCCCAGCATTTT
NA,NA,TRBV18,TRBJ1-1,CASSPGDIRSNTEAFF,TGTGCCAGCTCACCGGGGGACATCCGTTCGAACACTGAAGCTTTCTTT
once,NA,TRBV2,TRBJ2-1,CASSLTIRDYEQFF,TGTGCCAGCAGCTTAACAATCCGGGACTATGAGCAGTTCTTC
NA,NA,TRBV5-1,TRBJ1-1,CASSLTGPDTEAFF,TGCGCCAGCAGCTTGACAGGGCCGGACACTGAAGCTTTCTTT
NA,TRBD1,TRBV29-1,TRBJ1-2,CSVDGDGQGGRGGYTF,TGCAGCGTTGACGGGGACGGGCAGGGGGGTCGAGGAGGCTACACCTTC
NA,NA,TRBV6-5,TRBJ1-1,CASSRQVHTEAFF,TGTGCCAGCAGTCGACAGGTCCACACTGAAGCTTTCTTT
NA,NA,TRBV10-3,TRBJ1-2,CAISEVAGYGYTF,TGTGCCATCAGTGAGGTCGCAGGATATGGCTACACCTTC
NA,NA,TRBV28,TRBJ1-2,CASSAGLSYGYTF,TGTGCCAGCAGCGCCGGGTTGTCTTATGGCTACACCTTC
NA,TRBD1,TRBV5-4,TRBJ1-4,CASSLAGTVANEKLFF,TGTGCCAGCAGCTTGGCCGGGACAGTTGCTAATGAAAAACTGTTTTTT
NA,TRBD1,TRBV9,TRBJ1-1,CASSVEDRVMNTEAFF,TGTGCCAGCAGCGTAGAAGACAGGGTTATGAACACTGAAGCTTTCTTT
NA,NA,TRBV19,TRBJ2-7,CASSIVGKQYF,TGTGCCAGTAGTATAGTGGGCAAGCAGTACTTC
NA,NA,TRBV6-2/TRBV6-3,TRBJ1-5,CASSYSRVQPQHF,TGTGCCAGCAGTTACTCTCGGGTTCAGCCCCAGCATTTT
NA,NA,TRBV4-2,TRBJ2-7,CASSQDLSRYEQYF,TGTGCCAGCAGCCAAGATTTGAGTCGTTACGAGCAGTACTTC
NA,NA,TRBV11-2,TRBJ2-3,CASSLPRVKDTQYF,TGTGCCAGCAGCTTACCACGGGTCAAGGATACGCAGTATTTT
once,NA,TRBV23-1,TRBJ1-5,CASSLSRREPQHF,TGCGCCAGCAGTCTGAGCCGCCGGGAGCCCCAGCATTTT
NA,NA,TRBV19,TRBJ2-3,CASSIQWRSTDTQYF,TGTGCCAGTAGTATCCAGTGGAGAAGCACAGATACGCAGTATTTT
once,NA,TRBV5-4,TRBJ1-3,CASSSPGFGGNTIYF,TGTGCCAGCAGCTCGCCGGGATTCGGGGGAAATACCATATATTTT
once,TRBD1,TRBV3-1/TRBV3-2,TRBJ1-2,CASSTGQGDIGYTF,TGTGCCAGCAGCACGGGACAGGGCGACATTGGCTACACCTTC
few,NA,TRBV5-1,TRBJ2-1,CASSLVPGDYNEQFF,TGCGCCAGCAGCTTGGTTCCGGGGGATTACAATGAGCAGTTCTTC
NA,TRBD1,TRBV28,TRBJ2-7,CASSIGQGPYEQYF,TGTGCCAGCAGTATAGGACAGGGGCCCTACGAGCAGTACTTC
NA,TRBD1,TRBV3-1/TRBV3-2,TRBJ1-5,CASSKASGTGGNQPQHF,TGTGCCAGCAGCAAGGCCTCCGGGACAGGAGGCAATCAGCCCCAGCATTTT
NA,NA,TRBV12-5,TRBJ1-2,CASARLGRFGYTF,TGTGCTAGTGCCCGACTGGGGAGATTTGGCTACACCTTC
NA,NA,TRBV7-9,TRBJ1-4,CASINRGLGKLFF,TGTGCCAGCATCAACCGGGGTCTGGGCAAACTGTTTTTT
NA,TRBD1,TRBV19,TRBJ2-3,CASSIRTGTTDTQYF,TGTGCCAGTAGTATCCGGACAGGTACTACAGATACGCAGTATTTT
once,NA,TRBV11-2,TRBJ1-1,CASSLIWASMNTEAFF,TGTGCCAGCAGCTTAATCTGGGCGAGCATGAACACTGAAGCTTTCTTT
NA,NA,TRBV4-1,TRBJ2-1,CASSPRAGANEQFF,TGCGCCAGCAGCCCCCGGGCAGGGGCGAATGAGCAGTTCTTC
NA,NA,TRBV6-5,TRBJ1-2,CASSSRGFNGYTF,TGTGCCAGCAGTTCCAGGGGTTTTAATGGCTACACCTTC
NA,TRBD1,TRBV11-3,TRBJ2-1,CASSATGGGQFF,TGTGCCAGCAGCGCCACAGGGGGCGGGCAGTTCTTC
NA,NA,TRBV9,TRBJ1-3,CASSIQGHLSGNTIYF,TGTGCCAGCAGCATCCAGGGGCATCTCTCTGGAAACACCATATATTTT
NA,NA,TRBV24-1,TRBJ1-1,CATSDQQGTAFF,TGTGCCACCAGTGACCAACAGGGTACGGCTTTCTTT